This TCR beta chain was obtained from a study of T cell therapy after organ transplantation. Germline lookup yields CDR1 MNHEY and CDR2 SVGAGI. The CDR3 covers 14 residues. V was clipped by 0 bases and J by 4 bases; unmatched bases: 2. Here immunoSEQ multiplex PCR was the method, and the copy in TCRdb shows in-frame clones only, minus some. The sample includes about 48,000 clones, 94% seen only once; the top ten take roughly 3%. Concerning this clone itself: Its matching antigen is unknown.

This receptor was obtained from a human patient who had received a solid organ transplant and had CMV disease. The sequenced sample was CD8+ T cells from blood, obtained before autologous CMV-specific T cell therapy. The V call is TRBV6-5, the J call TRBJ1-2, with 7 bases identical to TRBD1. The DNA for the CDR3 is TGTGCCAGCAGTTACTCGGAGGGGGCCTATGGCTACACCTTC. This encodes CASSYSEGAYGYTF.